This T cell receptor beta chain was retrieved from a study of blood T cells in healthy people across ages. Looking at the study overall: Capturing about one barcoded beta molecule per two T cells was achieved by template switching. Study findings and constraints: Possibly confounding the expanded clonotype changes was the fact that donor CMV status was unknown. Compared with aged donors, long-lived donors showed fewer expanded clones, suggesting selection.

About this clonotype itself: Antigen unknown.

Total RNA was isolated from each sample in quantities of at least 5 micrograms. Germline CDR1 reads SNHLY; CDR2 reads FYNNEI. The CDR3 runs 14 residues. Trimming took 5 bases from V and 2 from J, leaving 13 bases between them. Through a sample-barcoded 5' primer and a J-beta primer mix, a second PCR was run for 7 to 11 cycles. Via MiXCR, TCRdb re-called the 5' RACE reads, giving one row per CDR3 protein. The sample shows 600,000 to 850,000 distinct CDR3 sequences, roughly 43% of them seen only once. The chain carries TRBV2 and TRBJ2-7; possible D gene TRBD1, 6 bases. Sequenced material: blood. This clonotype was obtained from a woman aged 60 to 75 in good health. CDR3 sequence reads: CASSRDGTTYEQYF. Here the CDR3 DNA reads TGTGCCAGCAGTCGAGATGGGACAACCTACGAGCAGTACTTC.